Described below is a single T cell receptor (beta chain) sequence and its context. In the study's own analysis: It was from reference gene primer amplification that nucleated cell counts were estimated. The assay was immunoSEQ multiplex PCR, and TCRdb's table has in-frame clones only and misses some. The V and J calls and the clone size are those of that table, but D and trimming were determined from the DNA. Counted here are about 250,000 clones, approximately 84% occurring once; the ten biggest clones make up approximately 4.7%. V was pared by 5 bases and J by 2 bases, with 8 bases of the junction left unmatched. CDR1 SEHNR and CDR2 FQNEAQ come from the germline V gene (reference sequence). The CDR3 covers 16 residues. This sample is drawn from a study of blood T cell repertoires in COVID-19. Background on the study: The cDNA or gDNA used as material had been derived from T cells, B-cell-depleted T cells, or PBMCs.

This sequence originates from a man aged 45-65 years with active or convalescent COVID-19. The sample was peripheral blood. The chain recombines TRBV7-9 with TRBJ2-1; 8 bases line up with TRBD2. The CDR3 coding sequence is TGTGCCAGCAGCCCCCCGGGACTAGTCACCTACAATGAGCAGTTCTTC. This encodes CASSPPGLVTYNEQFF.